This T cell receptor beta chain was sequenced for a study of shared clonotypes between healthy human individuals. Researchers partitioned CD4+ cells into CD45RA+ naive and CD45RA-negative memory subsets. TCRdb's copy holds only in-frame clones and misses some; the assay was immunoSEQ multiplex PCR. The sample has about 1.1 million clones; 77% are singletons. To note about this clone: The antigen remains undetermined.

Study-wide results and caveats: Clonotypes which were not shared had lower generation probabilities than clonotypes that all four donors shared.

V was cut by 2 bases and J by 0 bases, with 12 bases left in between. Germline CDR1 is SGHAT and CDR2 is FQNNGV. The length of the CDR3 is 16 residues. V and J are TRBV11-2 and TRBJ2-3, with D possibly TRBD1 on 5 matching bases. The sequenced sample consisted of memory CD4+ T cells from PBMCs. Subset specified: CD45RA-negative fraction. The receptor's source is a young man in good health. Some clones in this sample may be carry-over from other donors' samples. The chain's CDR3 is CASSLPTAASTDTQYF. The CDR3, as DNA: TGTGCCAGCAGCTTACCGACAGCAGCTAGCACAGATACGCAGTATTTT. The whole variable domain, filled in from reference TRBV11-2 and TRBJ2-3, reads EAGVAQSPRYKIIEKRQSVAFWCNPISGHATLYWYQQILGQGPKLLIQFQNNGVVDDSQLPKDRFSAERLKGVDSTLKIQPAKLEDSAVYLCASSLPTAASTDTQYFGPGTRLTVL.